This T cell receptor beta chain was sequenced during a study of T cells in Graves' hyperthyroidism and ophthalmopathy. This clonotype has at least ten counts. Germline V CDR1 and CDR2: KGHDR, SFDVKD. V was shortened by 4 bases and J by 3 bases, with 9 bases between the two germline ends. The CDR3 has 14 residues. TCR beta CDR3 region amplification was performed from RNA transcripts. The primer set for the first-round RT-PCR of the TCR CDR3 was HTBI. TCRdb analysed the multiplex PCR reads with MiXCR anew, one entry per CDR3 protein. The sample includes about 480,000 distinct CDR3 sequences, approximately 25% of them seen just once. Patients showing uncontrolled infection, other autoimmune disease, pregnancy or lactation were ineligible.

The clonotype was recovered from a woman younger than 45 with Graves' ophthalmopathy. This chain links TRBV24-1 with TRBJ1-5; D is uncertain. Source material: blood. CDR3 residues: CATSEPLLNQPQHF. CDR3 DNA: TGTGCCACCAGTGAGCCGTTACTCAATCAGCCCCAGCATTTT.